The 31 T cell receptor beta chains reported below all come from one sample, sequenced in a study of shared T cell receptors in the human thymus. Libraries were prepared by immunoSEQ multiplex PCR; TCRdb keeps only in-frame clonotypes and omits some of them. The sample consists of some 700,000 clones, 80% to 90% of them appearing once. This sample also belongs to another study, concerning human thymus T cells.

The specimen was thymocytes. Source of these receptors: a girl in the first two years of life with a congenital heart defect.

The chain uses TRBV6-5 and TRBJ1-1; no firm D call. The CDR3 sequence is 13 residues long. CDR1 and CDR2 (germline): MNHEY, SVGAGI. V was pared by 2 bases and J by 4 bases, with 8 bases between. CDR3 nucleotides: TGTGCCAGCAGTTACCGGGGTCCCACTGAAGCTTTCTTT. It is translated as CASSYRGPTEAFF.

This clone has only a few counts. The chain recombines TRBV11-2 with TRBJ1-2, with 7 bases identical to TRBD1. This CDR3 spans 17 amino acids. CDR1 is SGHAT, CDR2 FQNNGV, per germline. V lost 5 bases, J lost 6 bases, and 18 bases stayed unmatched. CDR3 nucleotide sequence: TGTGCCAGCAGCACCCCGGACAGGAGTGAGAGTCGGGATGGCTACACCTTC. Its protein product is CASSTPDRSESRDGYTF. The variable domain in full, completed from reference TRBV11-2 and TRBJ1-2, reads EAGVAQSPRYKIIEKRQSVAFWCNPISGHATLYWYQQILGQGPKLLIQFQNNGVVDDSQLPKDRFSAERLKGVDSTLKIQPAKLEDSAVYLCASSTPDRSESRDGYTFGSGTRLTVV.

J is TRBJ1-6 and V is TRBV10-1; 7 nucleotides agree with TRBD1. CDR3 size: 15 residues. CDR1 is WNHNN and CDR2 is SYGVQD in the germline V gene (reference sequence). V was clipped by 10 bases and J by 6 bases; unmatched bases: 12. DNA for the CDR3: TGCGCCACTTATAGGCAGGGACAGTTTAATTCACCCCTCCACTTT. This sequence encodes CATYRQGQFNSPLHF.

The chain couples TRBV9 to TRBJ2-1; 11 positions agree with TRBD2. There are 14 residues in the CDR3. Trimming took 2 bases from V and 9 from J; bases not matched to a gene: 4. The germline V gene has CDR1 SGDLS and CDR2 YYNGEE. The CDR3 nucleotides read TGTGCCAGCAGCGTTAGCGGGGGGGCCGGTGAGCAGTTCTTC. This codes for CASSVSGGAGEQFF.

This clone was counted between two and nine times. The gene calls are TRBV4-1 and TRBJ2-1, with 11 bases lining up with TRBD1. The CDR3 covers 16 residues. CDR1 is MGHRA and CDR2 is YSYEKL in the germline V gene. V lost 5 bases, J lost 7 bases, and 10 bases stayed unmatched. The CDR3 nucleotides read TGCGCCAGCAGCGGTCCTTCCCGGGACAGGGGGAATGAGCAGTTCTTC. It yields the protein CASSGPSRDRGNEQFF.

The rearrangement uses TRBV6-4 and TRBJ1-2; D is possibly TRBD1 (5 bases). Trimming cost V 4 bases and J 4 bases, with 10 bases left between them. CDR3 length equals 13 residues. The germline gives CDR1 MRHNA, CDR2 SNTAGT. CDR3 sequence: CASSGADSYGYTF. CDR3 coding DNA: TGTGCCAGCAGTGGGGCTGACAGCTATGGCTACACCTTC.

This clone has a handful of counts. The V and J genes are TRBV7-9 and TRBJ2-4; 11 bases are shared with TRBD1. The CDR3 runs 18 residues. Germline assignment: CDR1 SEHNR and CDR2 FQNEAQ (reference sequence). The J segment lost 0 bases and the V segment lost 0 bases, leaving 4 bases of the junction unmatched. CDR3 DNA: TGTGCCAGCAGCTTAGCCATAGGACAGGGGGCAGCCAAAAACATTCAGTACTTC. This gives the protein CASSLAIGQGAAKNIQYF.

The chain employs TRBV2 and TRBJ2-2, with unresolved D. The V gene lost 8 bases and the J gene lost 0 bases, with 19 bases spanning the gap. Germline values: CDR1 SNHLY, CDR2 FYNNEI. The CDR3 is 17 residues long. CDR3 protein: CASAASMAAANTGELFF. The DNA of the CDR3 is TGTGCCAGCGCAGCGTCTATGGCAGCCGCGAACACCGGGGAGCTGTTTTTT.

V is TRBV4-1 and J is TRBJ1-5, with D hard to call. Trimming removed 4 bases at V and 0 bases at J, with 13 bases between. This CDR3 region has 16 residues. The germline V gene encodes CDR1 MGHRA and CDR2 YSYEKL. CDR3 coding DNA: TGCGCCAGCAGCCCAATGCCCGGAGGTAGCAATCAGCCCCAGCATTTT. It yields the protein CASSPMPGGSNQPQHF.

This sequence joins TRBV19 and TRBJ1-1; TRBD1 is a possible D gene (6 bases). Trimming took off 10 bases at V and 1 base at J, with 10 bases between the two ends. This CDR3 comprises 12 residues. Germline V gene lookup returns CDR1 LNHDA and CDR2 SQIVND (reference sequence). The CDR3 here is CANQTGNTEAFF. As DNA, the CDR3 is TGTGCCAACCAGACAGGGAACACTGAAGCTTTCTTT.

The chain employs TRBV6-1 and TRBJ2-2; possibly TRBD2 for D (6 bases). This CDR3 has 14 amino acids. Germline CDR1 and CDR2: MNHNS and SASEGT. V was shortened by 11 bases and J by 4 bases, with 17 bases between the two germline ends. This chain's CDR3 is CASLAPTGTGELFF. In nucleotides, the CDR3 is TGTGCCTCTCTAGCGCCCACGGGCACCGGGGAGCTGTTTTTT.

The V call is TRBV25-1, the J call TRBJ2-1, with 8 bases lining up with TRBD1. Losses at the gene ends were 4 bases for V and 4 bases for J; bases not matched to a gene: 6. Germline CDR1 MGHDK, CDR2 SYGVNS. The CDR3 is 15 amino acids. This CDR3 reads CASSAPGGLYNEQFF. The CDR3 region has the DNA TGTGCCAGCAGTGCTCCAGGGGGCCTTTACAATGAGCAGTTCTTC.

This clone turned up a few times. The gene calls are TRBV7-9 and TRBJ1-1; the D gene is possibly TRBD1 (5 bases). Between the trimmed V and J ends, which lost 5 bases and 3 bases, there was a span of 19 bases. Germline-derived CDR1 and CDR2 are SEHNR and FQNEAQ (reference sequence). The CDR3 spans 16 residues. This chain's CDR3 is CASSLGEHSGDTEAFF. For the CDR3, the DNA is TGTGCCAGCAGCCTCGGGGAGCACTCGGGGGACACTGAAGCTTTCTTT.

The CDR3 bases are TGTGCCAGCAGCCGGACAGGGGACCTCCAAGAGACCCAGTACTTC. This codes for CASSRTGDLQETQYF. V is TRBV7-7 and J is TRBJ2-5; 9 bases fit TRBD1. Trimming took 5 bases from V and 1 from J; bases not matched to a gene: 5. The CDR3 is made up of 15 amino acids. The germline gives CDR1 SSHAT, CDR2 FNYEAQ (reference sequence).

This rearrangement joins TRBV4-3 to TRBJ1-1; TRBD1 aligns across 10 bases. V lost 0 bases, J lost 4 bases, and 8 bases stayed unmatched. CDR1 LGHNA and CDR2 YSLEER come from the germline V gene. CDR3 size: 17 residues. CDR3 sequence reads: CASSQDPRDRGGTEAFF. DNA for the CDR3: TGCGCCAGCAGCCAAGATCCGCGGGACAGGGGAGGCACTGAAGCTTTCTTT.

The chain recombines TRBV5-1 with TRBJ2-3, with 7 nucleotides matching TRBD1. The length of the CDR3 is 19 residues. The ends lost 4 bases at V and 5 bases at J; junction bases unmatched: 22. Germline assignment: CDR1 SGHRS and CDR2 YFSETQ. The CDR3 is CASSLRDRNSFYSQDTQYF. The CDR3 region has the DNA TGCGCCAGCAGCCTCCGGGACAGAAATTCTTTTTACTCACAAGATACGCAGTATTTT.

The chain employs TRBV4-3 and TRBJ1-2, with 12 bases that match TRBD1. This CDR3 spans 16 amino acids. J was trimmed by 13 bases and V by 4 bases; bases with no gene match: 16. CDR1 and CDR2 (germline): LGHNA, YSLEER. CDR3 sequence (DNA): TGCGCCAGCAGCCCCACGGAAGGGACAGGGGGCCTATTCGGCACCTTC. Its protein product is CASSPTEGTGGLFGTF.

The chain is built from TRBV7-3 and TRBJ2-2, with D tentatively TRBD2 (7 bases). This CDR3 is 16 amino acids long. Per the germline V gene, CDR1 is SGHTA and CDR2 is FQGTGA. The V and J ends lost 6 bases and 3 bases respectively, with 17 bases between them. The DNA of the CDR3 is TGTGCCAGCAGGGAGGGGGGGGCCTTTGACACCGGGGAGCTGTTTTTT. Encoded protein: CASREGGAFDTGELFF.

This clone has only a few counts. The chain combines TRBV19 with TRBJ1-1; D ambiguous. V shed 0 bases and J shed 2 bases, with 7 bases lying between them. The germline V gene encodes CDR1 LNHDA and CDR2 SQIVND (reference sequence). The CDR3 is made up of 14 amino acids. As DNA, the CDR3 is TGTGCCAGTAGTATAGATGGGCTTAACACTGAAGCTTTCTTT. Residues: CASSIDGLNTEAFF.

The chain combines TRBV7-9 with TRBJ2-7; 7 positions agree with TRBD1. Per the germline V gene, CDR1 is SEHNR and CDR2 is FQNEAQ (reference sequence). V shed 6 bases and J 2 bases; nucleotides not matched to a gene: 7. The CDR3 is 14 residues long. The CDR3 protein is CASRMTGSAYEQYF. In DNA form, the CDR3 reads TGTGCCAGCAGAATGACAGGGTCGGCCTACGAGCAGTACTTC.

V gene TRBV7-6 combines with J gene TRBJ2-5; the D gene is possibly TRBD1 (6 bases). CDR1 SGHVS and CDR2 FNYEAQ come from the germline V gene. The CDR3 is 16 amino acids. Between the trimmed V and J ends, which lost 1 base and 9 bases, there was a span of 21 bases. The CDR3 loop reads CASSLDWGPVGAAQYF. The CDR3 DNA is TGTGCCAGCAGCTTAGATTGGGGGCCAGTCGGAGCGGCCCAGTACTTC.

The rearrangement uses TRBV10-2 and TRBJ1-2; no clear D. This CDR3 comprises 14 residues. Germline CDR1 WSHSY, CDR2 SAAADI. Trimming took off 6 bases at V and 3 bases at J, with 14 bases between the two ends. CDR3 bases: TGCGCCAGCAGCCCCCCGGAGCTACACTATGGCTACACCTTC. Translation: CASSPPELHYGYTF.

The CDR3 region is CASSCPGTAVYEQYF. In DNA form, the CDR3 reads TGTGCCAGCAGCTGTCCGGGGACAGCTGTCTACGAGCAGTACTTC. The rearrangement links TRBV5-5 to TRBJ2-7; 7 bases fit TRBD1. In germline, CDR1 is SGHKS, CDR2 YYEKEE (reference sequence). J lost 3 bases, V lost 3 bases, and 9 bases had no gene match. This CDR3 is 15 amino acids long. Based on the CDR3 plus reference TRBV5-5 and TRBJ2-7, the full variable domain is DAGVTQSPTHLIKTRGQQVTLRCSPISGHKSVSWYQQVLGQGPQFIFQYYEKEERGRGNFPDRFSARQFPNYSSELNVNALLLGDSALYLCASSCPGTAVYEQYFGPGTRLTVT.

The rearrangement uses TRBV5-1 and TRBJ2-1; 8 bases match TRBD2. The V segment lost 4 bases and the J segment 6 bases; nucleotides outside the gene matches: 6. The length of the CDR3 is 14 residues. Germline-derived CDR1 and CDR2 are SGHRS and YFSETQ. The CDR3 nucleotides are TGCGCCAGCAGCCCGGGGGGGCCGGGCAATGAGCAGTTCTTC. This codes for CASSPGGPGNEQFF.

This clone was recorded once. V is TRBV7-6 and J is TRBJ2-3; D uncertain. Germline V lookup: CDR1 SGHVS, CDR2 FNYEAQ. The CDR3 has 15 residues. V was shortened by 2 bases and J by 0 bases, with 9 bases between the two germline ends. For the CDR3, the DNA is TGTGCCAGCAGCTTATTGCAGGCGAGCACAGATACGCAGTATTTT. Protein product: CASSLLQASTDTQYF.

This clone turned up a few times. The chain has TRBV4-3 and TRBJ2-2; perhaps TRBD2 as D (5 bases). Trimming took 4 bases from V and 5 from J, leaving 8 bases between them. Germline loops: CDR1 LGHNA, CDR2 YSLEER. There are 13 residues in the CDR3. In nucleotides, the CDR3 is TGCGCCAGCAGCCCCCGGGGAACCGGGGAGCTGTTTTTT. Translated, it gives CASSPRGTGELFF.

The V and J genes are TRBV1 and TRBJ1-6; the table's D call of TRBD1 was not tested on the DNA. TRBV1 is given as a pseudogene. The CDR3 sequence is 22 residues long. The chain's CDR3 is CTSSQERTGVPENTMYNSPLHF. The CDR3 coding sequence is TGCACCAGCAGCCAAGAAAGGACAGGGGTCCCCGAAAATACTATGTATAATTCACCCCTCCACTTT.

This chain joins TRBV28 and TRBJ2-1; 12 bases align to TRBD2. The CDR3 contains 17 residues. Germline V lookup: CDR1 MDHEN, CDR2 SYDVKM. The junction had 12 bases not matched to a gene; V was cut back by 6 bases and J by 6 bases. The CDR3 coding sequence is TGTGCCAGCAGATCCTACCTAGCGGGGGGGACTTGCAATGAGCAGTTCTTC. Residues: CASRSYLAGGTCNEQFF.

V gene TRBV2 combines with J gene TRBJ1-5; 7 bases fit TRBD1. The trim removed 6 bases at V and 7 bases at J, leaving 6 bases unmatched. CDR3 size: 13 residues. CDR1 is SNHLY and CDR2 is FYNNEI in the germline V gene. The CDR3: CASRETGPQPQHF. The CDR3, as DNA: TGTGCCAGCAGAGAGACAGGGCCCCAGCCCCAGCATTTT.

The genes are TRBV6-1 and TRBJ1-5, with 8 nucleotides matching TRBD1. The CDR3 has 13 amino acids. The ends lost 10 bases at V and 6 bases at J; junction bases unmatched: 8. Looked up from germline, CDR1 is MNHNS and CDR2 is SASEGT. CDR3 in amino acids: CATGQGLGQPQHF. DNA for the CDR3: TGTGCCACTGGACAGGGCTTGGGTCAGCCCCAGCATTTT.

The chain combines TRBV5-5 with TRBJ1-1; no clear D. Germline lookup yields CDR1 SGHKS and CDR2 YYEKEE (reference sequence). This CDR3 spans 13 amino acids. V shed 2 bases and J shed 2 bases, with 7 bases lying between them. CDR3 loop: CASSFAGNTEAFF. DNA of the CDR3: TGTGCCAGCAGCTTCGCAGGAAACACTGAAGCTTTCTTT.